The clone carrying this T cell receptor (beta chain) was seen at least ten times. MiXCR, run by TCRdb on the PCR reads, gives a single entry per CDR3 protein. The repertoire holds 15,000 to 20,000 distinct CDR3 sequences, with less than 50% as singletons. The entry originates in a study of tumor-infiltrating lymphocytes in oesophageal squamous cell carcinoma. The CDR3 is 15 residues long. V lost 4 bases, J lost 2 bases, and 14 bases lay in between. CDR1 MDHEN and CDR2 SYDVKM come from the germline V gene. This chain connects TRBV28 to TRBJ1-2, with D unresolved. The sequence came from a female donor with esophageal squamous cell carcinoma. What was sequenced was normal esophageal tissue next to the tumor. The CDR3 region is CASSSPRRANYGYTF. DNA of the CDR3: TGTGCCAGCAGTTCGCCCCGTAGGGCGAACTATGGCTACACCTTC.